This TCR beta chain was obtained from a study of graft-versus-host responses after intestinal transplantation. About the research overall: Each recipient received a multivisceral, liver-intestinal, or isolated intestinal graft. Findings and caveats of the study: Some patients had graft-donor T cell macrochimerism, and their allografts showed high graft-versus-host to host-versus-graft clonal ratios. The study associated peak circulating GvH clone levels with early post-transplant HvG declines. GvH clonotypes were identified within recipient marrow, with a subset emerging first in ileum or blood.

J lost 5 bases, V lost 6 bases, and 5 bases had no gene match. Germline V lookup: CDR1 MNHEY, CDR2 SVGAGI. This CDR3 region has 15 residues. Sequencing was performed with immunoSEQ multiplex PCR; in TCRdb, only in-frame clones are kept and a portion is missing. The sample has around 110,000 clones, 90% seen once. Points on this clone: What it recognizes is unknown.

The V and J genes are TRBV6-5 and TRBJ2-5; 14 bases are a match to TRBD2. This specimen consisted of unstimulated CD4+ T cells sorted from spleen or lymph node cells, obtained before intestinal transplant. This receptor was obtained from a human donor who received an intestinal transplant. The DNA for the CDR3 is TGTGCCAGCAGCAGACTAGCGGGAGGGGGGGAGACCCAGTACTTC. It is translated as CASSRLAGGGETQYF.